The 30 T cell receptor beta chains reported below all come from one sample, sequenced in a study of blood T cell repertoires in COVID-19 (dated by TCRdb to the early 2020s). The library was made by the immunoSEQ multiplex PCR assay. TCRdb holds this immuneACCESS table with in-frame rearrangements only. Some clones are missing; in checked studies, unresolved V genes explain under half, and the rest has no known cause. For this sample there are under 70,000 clones; roughly 91% appear just once. The top ten hold about 11% of the sample. Sequencing was done on a sample of peripheral blood. Receptor source: a young woman with acute or convalescent COVID-19.

This chain uses TRBV7-9 with TRBJ2-5; TRBD1 matches 7 bases. CDR3 length: 13 residues. Looked up from germline, CDR1 is SEHNR and CDR2 is FQNEAQ (reference sequence). J lost 5 bases, V lost 8 bases, and 8 bases had no gene match. The CDR3 is CASQRQGLETQYF. The CDR3, as DNA: TGTGCCAGCCAAAGACAGGGTTTGGAGACCCAGTACTTC. Variable domain in full (rest from reference TRBV7-9 and TRBJ2-5): DTGVSQNPRHKITKRGQNVTFRCDPISEHNRLYWYRQTLGQGPEFLTYFQNEAQLEKSRLLSDRFSAERPKGSFSTLEIQRTEQGDSAMYLCASQRQGLETQYFGPGTRLLVL.

This clone came up a few times. The CDR3 nucleotides read TGTGCCAGCAGCCGCGACAGCTACACTGAAGCTTTCTTT. Its translation is CASSRDSYTEAFF. V and J are TRBV28 and TRBJ1-1, with D possibly matching TRBD1 (5 bases). Trimming removed 6 bases from V and 3 bases from J, with 11 bases in between. The CDR3 loop spans 13 amino acids. Germline assignment: CDR1 MDHEN and CDR2 SYDVKM.

The gene calls are TRBV7-9 and TRBJ2-1; 7 nucleotides align to TRBD2. CDR3 length: 17 residues. Looked up from germline, CDR1 is SEHNR and CDR2 is FQNEAQ (reference sequence). V shed 5 bases and J 6 bases; nucleotides not matched to a gene: 16. The CDR3 DNA reads TGTGCCAGCAGCCCATCTTTAGGAGGGAGGGAGATCAATGAGCAGTTCTTC. Translated, it gives CASSPSLGGREINEQFF.

This chain uses TRBV6-1 with TRBJ1-5; D uncertain. The V gene's germline CDR1 is MNHNS and CDR2 SASEGT. There are 16 residues in the CDR3. Trimming shortened V by 4 bases and J by 0 bases, and 13 bases separated the two germline ends. The CDR3 DNA follows: TGTGCCAGCAGTGGAAAGGGAGCTTATAGCAATCAGCCCCAGCATTTT. It encodes CASSGKGAYSNQPQHF.

The chain uses TRBV7-9 and TRBJ1-2; 9 bases fit TRBD1. Trimming removed 6 bases from V and 3 bases from J; junction bases left unmatched: 8. CDR3 length equals 15 residues. CDR1 SEHNR and CDR2 FQNEAQ come from the germline V gene (reference sequence). CDR3 amino acids: CASRWDRERDYGYTF. The CDR3 DNA is TGTGCCAGCAGATGGGACAGGGAGAGGGACTATGGCTACACCTTC. The complete variable domain, with remaining parts taken from reference TRBV7-9 and TRBJ1-2, reads DTGVSQNPRHKITKRGQNVTFRCDPISEHNRLYWYRQTLGQGPEFLTYFQNEAQLEKSRLLSDRFSAERPKGSFSTLEIQRTEQGDSAMYLCASRWDRERDYGYTFGSGTRLTVV.

The J gene is TRBJ2-3, the V gene TRBV29-1; 10 bases fit TRBD2. The CDR3 sequence is 16 residues long. The germline CDR1 and CDR2 sequences are SQVTM and ANQGSEA. The J segment lost 1 base and the V segment lost 1 base, leaving 5 bases of the junction unmatched. CDR3 protein: CSVEGAGTSGTDTQYF. The CDR3 bases are TGCAGCGTTGAAGGGGCCGGGACTAGCGGCACAGATACGCAGTATTTT.

V is TRBV7-9 and J is TRBJ2-7; 8 positions agree with TRBD2. V lost 1 base, J lost 2 bases, and 4 bases stayed unmatched. Germline V lookup: CDR1 SEHNR, CDR2 FQNEAQ (reference sequence). The CDR3 has 15 amino acids. The CDR3 nucleotides read TGTGCCAGCAGCTTAGGTAGCGGGACTCCCTACGAGCAGTACTTC. Protein product: CASSLGSGTPYEQYF.

The chain joins TRBV4-2 to TRBJ2-1, with D possibly TRBD2 on 6 matching bases. The CDR3 has 16 amino acids. CDR1 and CDR2 (germline): LGHNA, YNFKEQ. The V gene lost 1 base and the J gene lost 2 bases, with 12 bases spanning the gap. The CDR3 here is CASSQAGGGAYNEQFF. In nucleotides, the CDR3 is TGTGCCAGCAGCCAAGCCGGGGGTGGCGCCTACAATGAGCAGTTCTTC.

The V gene is TRBV3-1 (or the pseudogene TRBV3-2), the J gene TRBJ2-3; maybe TRBD1 (5 bases). Trimming took 0 bases from V and 2 from J, leaving 9 bases between them. The CDR3 runs 15 residues. CDR1 and CDR2 (germline): LGHDT, YNNKEL (reference sequence). The CDR3 protein is CASSQDQGYTDTQYF. The CDR3 DNA reads as TGTGCCAGCAGCCAAGATCAGGGTTACACAGATACGCAGTATTTT.

V usage is TRBV6-5 and J usage is TRBJ2-7, with 10 bases that match TRBD2. CDR1 and CDR2 (germline): MNHEY, SVGAGI. The CDR3 consists of 16 residues. Germline trimming cut 2 bases from V and 0 bases from J; bases unmatched to any gene: 4. Here the CDR3 DNA reads TGTGCCAGCAGTTACAGTCGGACTAGCGGCTCCTACGAGCAGTACTTC. This gives the protein CASSYSRTSGSYEQYF.

The V gene is TRBV7-9, the J gene TRBJ2-1; 15 nucleotides line up with TRBD2. V shed 3 bases, J shed 8 bases, and the junction held 11 bases outside the gene matches. The CDR3 totals 18 residues. Germline-derived CDR1 and CDR2 are SEHNR and FQNEAQ (reference sequence). The CDR3 loop reads CASSFRQGLAGGPDEQFF. The CDR3 DNA reads TGTGCCAGCAGCTTTAGACAGGGACTAGCGGGGGGCCCCGATGAGCAGTTCTTC.

The CDR3 loop reads CASRGTSGRNEQFF. CDR3 bases: TGTGCCAGTAGAGGGACTAGCGGGAGGAATGAGCAGTTCTTC. The chain carries TRBV3-1 (or the pseudogene TRBV3-2) and TRBJ2-1, with 15 bases fitting TRBD2. With V trimmed by 9 bases and J by 7 bases, 4 bases remained unmatched. From germline, CDR1 is LGHDT and CDR2 YNNKEL (reference sequence). The CDR3 spans 14 residues.

The rearrangement joins TRBV21-1 to TRBJ2-7; TRBD2 reflects the table's D call only, with no check against the DNA. TRBV21-1 is a pseudogene locus. The CDR3 extends over 16 amino acids. This chain's CDR3 is CASSKARRGGLYEQYF. The CDR3 DNA reads TGTGCCAGCAGCAAAGCCCGGCGGGGGGGCCTCTACGAGCAGTACTTC.

The chain is built from TRBV4-1 and TRBJ1-1; no clear D. The V gene lost 0 bases and the J gene lost 6 bases, with 11 bases spanning the gap. CDR1 is MGHRA and CDR2 is YSYEKL in the germline V gene. The CDR3 runs 14 residues. The CDR3 DNA sequence: TGCGCCAGCAGCCAAGATCTCAGAATCCCTGAAGCTTTCTTT. It specifies CASSQDLRIPEAFF.

The chain links TRBV4-1 to TRBJ2-1; D is unclear. Germline loops: CDR1 MGHRA, CDR2 YSYEKL. With 0 bases removed from V and 0 bases from J, the gap between germline ends came to 9 bases. The CDR3 has 16 amino acids. The DNA for the CDR3 is TGCGCCAGCAGCCAAGATCGATACAGCTCCTACAATGAGCAGTTCTTC. Its protein is CASSQDRYSSYNEQFF.

This chain links TRBV11-2 with TRBJ2-3, with TRBD1 identical over 8 bases. The CDR3 loop spans 17 amino acids. Germline V CDR1 and CDR2: SGHAT, FQNNGV. The V and J ends lost 1 base and 2 bases, in that order; junction bases with no gene match: 8. CDR3 coding DNA: TGTGCCAGCAGCTTAGTCGGACAGGGACCCTTCACAGATACGCAGTATTTT. It specifies CASSLVGQGPFTDTQYF. The full variable domain, rest sourced from reference TRBV11-2 and TRBJ2-3, is EAGVAQSPRYKIIEKRQSVAFWCNPISGHATLYWYQQILGQGPKLLIQFQNNGVVDDSQLPKDRFSAERLKGVDSTLKIQPAKLEDSAVYLCASSLVGQGPFTDTQYFGPGTRLTVL.

This chain connects TRBV7-2 to TRBJ2-3; TRBD2 aligns across 7 bases. Germline lookup yields CDR1 SGHTA and CDR2 FQGNSA. Unmatched junction bases numbered 7, after V lost 4 bases and J lost 3 bases. This CDR3 has 15 amino acids. The CDR3 nucleotides read TGTGCCAGCAGCTCGGTACTAGCGCGGACAGATACGCAGTATTTT. Its translation: CASSSVLARTDTQYF.

This sequence joins TRBV7-9 and TRBJ2-2; the match to TRBD1 covers 9 bases. Germline-derived CDR1 and CDR2 are SEHNR and FQNEAQ (reference sequence). The ends lost 5 bases at V and 4 bases at J; junction bases unmatched: 8. The CDR3 spans 16 residues. The CDR3 spells CASSHSGQGITGELFF. The DNA of the CDR3 is TGTGCCAGCAGCCACTCGGGACAGGGAATCACCGGGGAGCTGTTTTTT.

The rearrangement links TRBV6-2 or TRBV6-3 to TRBJ1-5, with D perhaps matching TRBD1 (6 bases). With 0 bases removed from V and 4 bases from J, the gap between germline ends came to 16 bases. Germline V gene sequence: CDR1 MNHEY, CDR2 SVGEGT. This CDR3 is 17 amino acids long. For the CDR3, the DNA is TGTGCCAGCAGTTACTCGATTATCTGGGGGCGGAATCAGCCCCAGCATTTT. It encodes CASSYSIIWGRNQPQHF.

This clone was observed once. The chain joins TRBV6-2 or TRBV6-3 to TRBJ2-1; TRBD2 aligns across 8 bases. Trimming took 0 bases from V and 4 from J; bases not matched to a gene: 5. There are 16 residues in the CDR3. Germline V gene data show CDR1 as MNHEY and CDR2 as SVGEGT. Here the CDR3 reads CASSYSGTRLYNEQFF. The CDR3 nucleotides are TGTGCCAGCAGTTACTCCGGGACTAGATTATACAATGAGCAGTTCTTC.

Only a few counts were recorded for this clone. This chain joins TRBV29-1 and TRBJ1-2; D uncertain. CDR1 is SQVTM, CDR2 ANQGSEA, per germline. Between the trimmed V and J ends, which lost 3 bases and 4 bases, there was a span of 6 bases. This CDR3 is 11 amino acids long. The CDR3 loop reads CSVEGSYGYTF. DNA for the CDR3: TGCAGCGTTGAGGGGAGCTATGGCTACACCTTC.

V gene TRBV4-1 combines with J gene TRBJ2-1; D remains ambiguous. CDR1 is MGHRA, CDR2 YSYEKL, per germline. V lost 1 base and J lost 9, with 19 bases in between. CDR3 length: 16 amino acids. DNA of the CDR3: TGCGCCAGCAGCCAAGTTCCTAGTACTTTTAGTGGTGAGCAGTTCTTC. It is translated as CASSQVPSTFSGEQFF.

In DNA, the CDR3 is TGTGCCTGGAGTCGTACAGGGAGTCGCAATCAGCCCCAGCATTTT. Its protein is CAWSRTGSRNQPQHF. The chain couples TRBV30 to TRBJ1-5, with D tentatively TRBD1 (6 bases). CDR3 size: 15 residues. CDR1 is GTSNPN, CDR2 SVGIG, per germline (reference sequence). V gave up 2 bases and J gave up 2 bases, with 13 bases separating them.

The chain recombines TRBV11-2 with TRBJ2-3; 9 bases match TRBD2. The J segment lost 7 bases and the V segment lost 1 base, leaving 9 bases of the junction unmatched. CDR1 SGHAT and CDR2 FQNNGV come from the germline V gene. The CDR3 spans 16 residues. CDR3 in amino acids: CASSLVRARGGNTQYF. CDR3 in DNA: TGTGCCAGCAGCTTAGTACGTGCGCGGGGGGGGAATACGCAGTATTTT.

The V call is TRBV2, the J call TRBJ2-7, with TRBD1 as a possible D gene (6 bases). The germline V and J ends were trimmed by 5 bases and 6 bases, with 17 bases remaining between them. This CDR3 comprises 14 residues. CDR1 is SNHLY and CDR2 is FYNNEI in the germline V gene. For the CDR3, the DNA is TGTGCCAGCAGTCCGCAACAACAGGGTTTCGAGCAGTACTTC. It is translated as CASSPQQQGFEQYF.

V gene TRBV13 combines with J gene TRBJ1-1, with 8 positions matching TRBD1. The CDR3 has 15 residues. Germline V lookup: CDR1 PRHDT, CDR2 FYEKMQ (reference sequence). Losses at the gene ends were 5 bases for V and 1 base for J; bases not matched to a gene: 6. The CDR3 sequence is CASSPTGTGNTEAFF. The CDR3 DNA sequence: TGTGCCAGCAGCCCCACCGGGACAGGGAACACTGAAGCTTTCTTT.

The CDR3 bases are TGCGCCAGCAGCCAAGGAACCCGGAGCTCCTACAATGAGCAGTTCTTC. Translation: CASSQGTRSSYNEQFF. The rearrangement joins TRBV4-1 to TRBJ2-1; D gene unclear. CDR3 size: 16 residues. The V and J ends lost 1 base and 0 bases respectively, with 10 bases between them. Germline assignment: CDR1 MGHRA and CDR2 YSYEKL.

V is TRBV15 and J is TRBJ2-3; 7 bases line up with TRBD2. The CDR3 consists of 14 residues. The germline CDR1 and CDR2 sequences are LNHNV and YYDKDF (reference sequence). The V and J ends lost 2 bases and 3 bases, in that order; junction bases with no gene match: 2. CDR3 nucleotide sequence: TGTGCCACCAGCAGATCCGGGAGGACAGATACGCAGTATTTT. Residues: CATSRSGRTDTQYF.

This rearrangement joins TRBV12-3 or TRBV12-4 to TRBJ1-1, with D possibly being TRBD1 (6 bases). CDR3 length equals 13 residues. V was shortened by 6 bases and J by 10 bases, with 18 bases between the two germline ends. The CDR3 DNA sequence: TGTGCCAGCAGGATTACAGGGACCCCGTCAGCTTTCTTT. It encodes CASRITGTPSAFF.

This clone was seen just once. V gene TRBV7-2 combines with J gene TRBJ1-1; 8 positions agree with TRBD1. V was pared by 5 bases and J by 1 base, with 3 bases of the junction left unmatched. CDR1 and CDR2 from the germline V gene are SGHTA and FQGNSA. The CDR3 covers 14 residues. The CDR3 DNA is TGTGCCAGCAGCCCGACAGGGGCGAACACTGAAGCTTTCTTT. This encodes CASSPTGANTEAFF.